The present TCR beta chain was sequenced within a study of cytomegalovirus exposure and HLA in healthy donors. Study-level results: Cytomegalovirus association was listed for 164 TCR beta chains.

J gave up 3 bases and V 4 bases, and 8 bases lay outside the gene matches. The CDR3 spans 15 residues. Germline CDR1 and CDR2: SGHNT and YYREEE (reference sequence). PCR was performed using 60 Vbeta and 13 Jbeta primers. Repertoires were generated with immunoSEQ multiplex PCR, while TCRdb's copy carries only in-frame clones and drops some. Of fewer than 150,000 clones listed, around 77% are singletons. About this clone itself: Its antigen is not identified.

The TCR sequence derives from a man over 45 in good health and CMV-seronegative. The chain joins TRBV5-4 to TRBJ2-5, with 8 nucleotides matching TRBD2. The source material was PBMCs. Here the CDR3 DNA reads TGTGCCAGCAGCCCTTTCCGGGAGGGAAAAGAGACCCAGTACTTC. This sequence encodes CASSPFREGKETQYF. The full variable domain, its missing parts supplied by reference TRBV5-4 and TRBJ2-5, is ETGVTQSPTHLIKTRGQQVTLRCSSQSGHNTVSWYQQALGQGPQFIFQYYREEENGRGNFPPRFSGLQFPNYSSELNVNALELDDSALYLCASSPFREGKETQYFGPGTRLLVL.